Listed here are 20 T cell receptor beta chains from one sample, sequenced in a study of CDR3 diversity in severe acne. TCRdb re-called the PCR reads through MiXCR, storing one row per CDR3 protein. The sample lists about 85,000 distinct CDR3 sequences, about 50% occurring once. The sample consisted of blood. The receptors were gathered from a male donor in good health, serving as a control.

The V gene is TRBV7-6, the J gene TRBJ2-7, with TRBD2 as a possible D gene (5 bases). Trimming stripped 5 bases from V and 0 bases from J, with 11 bases between. The germline V gene has CDR1 SGHVS and CDR2 FNYEAQ. The CDR3 is 14 amino acids. CDR3 residues: CASSPLGVSYEQYF. The DNA for the CDR3 is TGTGCCAGCAGCCCTTTGGGAGTCTCCTACGAGCAGTACTTC.

In its sample, this clonotype was seen many times. CDR3 DNA sequence: TGCAGTGCTAGAGATATCCGGCGGGAGGTGGGGGAGACCCAGTACTTC. This gives the protein CSARDIRREVGETQYF. The V call is TRBV20-1, the J call TRBJ2-5; TRBD2 agrees at 8 bases. There are 16 residues in the CDR3. V was pared by 0 bases and J by 5 bases, with 11 bases of the junction left unmatched. Per germline, CDR1 DFQATT and CDR2 SNEGSKA (reference sequence).

The CDR3 protein is CASSDSGTSGSSDEQFF. CDR3 bases: TGTGCCAGCAGTGACTCCGGGACTAGCGGGAGTTCGGATGAGCAGTTCTTC. J is TRBJ2-1 and V is TRBV25-1; the match to TRBD2 covers 14 bases. The CDR3 contains 17 residues. The germline CDR1 and CDR2 sequences are MGHDK and SYGVNS. Trimming cost V 3 bases and J 8 bases; bases outside gene matches: 9.

This clonotype was recorded only once. V and J are TRBV2 and TRBJ1-5, with D perhaps TRBD1 (6 bases). The CDR3 extends over 15 amino acids. Per the germline V gene, CDR1 is SNHLY and CDR2 is FYNNEI. With 6 bases removed from V and 2 bases from J, the gap between germline ends came to 14 bases. The CDR3 is CASRPQGTGNQPQHF. The CDR3 region has the DNA TGTGCCAGCAGACCCCAGGGGACCGGCAATCAGCCCCAGCATTTT.

In the case of this clonotype: The junction does not match germline at one end; this may be a read error. V gene TRBV7-2 combines with J gene TRBJ2-3; 12 bases match TRBD2. Germline loops: CDR1 SGHTA, CDR2 FQGNSA. This CDR3 has 17 residues. Here the CDR3 DNA reads TGCGCCAGCAGCCAGCCGCGACTAGCGGGGGGCACAGATACGCAGTATTTT. It translates to CASSQPRLAGGTDTQYF.

V gene TRBV2 combines with J gene TRBJ2-7; TRBD2 matches 8 bases. Trimming removed 4 bases from V and 1 base from J; junction bases left unmatched: 6. This CDR3 is built from 15 residues. CDR1 SNHLY and CDR2 FYNNEI come from the germline V gene. CDR3 protein: CASSVFSGISYEQYF. CDR3 sequence (DNA): TGTGCCAGCAGTGTTTTTAGCGGGATATCCTACGAGCAGTACTTC.

For this clonotype: No conserved phenylalanine or tryptophan is present at the end of the CDR3, so a read error is the likely explanation. The CDR3 loop reads CATSSGNTGELFL. In nucleotides, the CDR3 is TGTGCCACCAGTTCAGGGAACACCGGGGAGCTGTTTCTT. The chain recombines TRBV24-1 with TRBJ2-2; unclear D gene. CDR1 is KGHDR, CDR2 SFDVKD, per germline. The V gene lost 6 bases and the J gene lost 1 base, with 5 bases spanning the gap. The CDR3 sequence is 13 residues long.

This clonotype was counted ten times or more. The chain couples TRBV5-6 to TRBJ2-7, with 12 bases fitting TRBD2. V was pared by 0 bases and J by 0 bases, with 19 bases of the junction left unmatched. Germline loops: CDR1 SGHDT, CDR2 YYEEEE. The CDR3 is 22 residues long. CDR3 region: CASSLGFHLLAGGNVGSYEQYF. The DNA for the CDR3 is TGTGCCAGCAGCTTGGGCTTTCACTTGCTAGCGGGGGGGAACGTTGGCTCCTACGAGCAGTACTTC.

Only a few counts were recorded for this clonotype. The chain combines TRBV2 with TRBJ1-6; possible D gene TRBD1, 6 bases. V shed 2 bases and J shed 3 bases, with 11 bases lying between them. The CDR3 runs 16 residues. Germline V gene data show CDR1 as SNHLY and CDR2 as FYNNEI. In nucleotides, the CDR3 is TGTGCCAGCAGTGAACGAGAAGGGGGCTATAATTCACCCCTCCACTTT. It translates to CASSEREGGYNSPLHF. The whole variable domain, remainder taken from reference TRBV2 and TRBJ1-6, is EPEVTQTPSHQVTQMGQEVILRCVPISNHLYFYWYRQILGQKVEFLVSFYNNEISEKSEIFDDQFSVERPDGSNFTLKIRSTKLEDSAMYFCASSEREGGYNSPLHFGNGTRLTVT.

The rearrangement links TRBV20-1 to TRBJ2-3; no definite D call. V gave up 3 bases and J gave up 2 bases, with 3 bases separating them. The CDR3 runs to 11 residues. The germline CDR1 and CDR2 sequences are DFQATT and SNEGSKA (reference sequence). The CDR3 nucleotides read TGCAGTGCTAGCCCCACAGATACGCAGTATTTT. It translates to CSASPTDTQYF.

Only one count was recorded for this clonotype. This chain connects TRBV15 to TRBJ2-6, with a tentative D call TRBD1 (6 bases). V lost 2 bases and J lost 4, with 12 bases in between. This CDR3 has 16 residues. From germline, CDR1 is LNHNV and CDR2 YYDKDF (reference sequence). Written as DNA, the CDR3 is TGTGCCACCAGCAGACAGGGGAACACCGGGGCCAACGTCCTGACTTTC. Protein sequence: CATSRQGNTGANVLTF.

This clonotype was seen repeatedly, ten times or more. This rearrangement joins TRBV2 to TRBJ2-5, with D perhaps TRBD2 (5 bases). The germline CDR1 and CDR2 sequences are SNHLY and FYNNEI. This CDR3 comprises 13 residues. With 3 bases removed from V and 5 bases from J, the gap between germline ends came to 10 bases. CDR3 protein: CASSEEVRETQYF. Here the CDR3 DNA reads TGTGCCAGCAGTGAGGAGGTCCGGGAGACCCAGTACTTC.

There are many counts of this clonotype. The rearrangement uses TRBV7-9 and TRBJ1-2; 7 positions agree with TRBD1. Germline V gene sequence: CDR1 SEHNR, CDR2 FQNEAQ (reference sequence). The CDR3 extends over 15 amino acids. V shed 5 bases, J shed 6 bases, and the junction held 12 bases outside the gene matches. The CDR3 protein is CASSHQGGGGNGYTF. Here the CDR3 DNA reads TGTGCCAGCAGCCACCAGGGGGGGGGCGGAAATGGCTACACCTTC.

This chain links TRBV6-6 with TRBJ1-2; D is possibly TRBD1 (6 bases). CDR3 length: 11 amino acids. Per germline, CDR1 MNHNY and CDR2 SVGAGI (reference sequence). Trimming cost V 5 bases and J 8 bases, with 9 bases left between them. CDR3 nucleotide sequence: TGTGCCAGCAGTCTTACAGGGGGCTACACCTTC. Translating it yields CASSLTGGYTF.

V gene TRBV4-1 combines with J gene TRBJ2-7; 8 bases agree with TRBD2. The CDR3 is 16 amino acids. The germline gives CDR1 MGHRA, CDR2 YSYEKL. V was clipped by 0 bases and J by 8 bases; unmatched bases: 12. The CDR3 sequence is CASSQETGTSHDKQYF. CDR3 nucleotides: TGCGCCAGCAGCCAAGAAACAGGGACTAGTCATGACAAGCAGTACTTC.

V usage is TRBV11-3 and J usage is TRBJ2-7; the D is unclear. The CDR3 loop spans 13 amino acids. Per germline, CDR1 SGHNT and CDR2 YENEEA. The ends were cut back, 0 bases at V and 10 bases at J, with 13 bases in the middle. The CDR3: CASSLDTVYDQYF. The CDR3 DNA reads TGTGCCAGCAGCTTAGACACGGTTTATGACCAGTACTTC.

Details on this clonotype: Because the CDR3's place on the DNA is in doubt, the DNA is left out and the CDR3 is given as listed by TCRdb. This chain joins TRBV7-9 and TRBJ2-5; the table's D call of TRBD2 was not tested on the DNA. The CDR3 is 22 amino acids long, termini counted. Germline CDR1 is SEHNR and CDR2 is FQNEAQ (reference sequence). The CDR3 is CASSLSGGFTEAFFGQSETQYF.

The V and J genes are TRBV9 and TRBJ2-7; 13 nucleotides align to TRBD2. The CDR3 has 17 amino acids. J was trimmed by 5 bases and V by 3 bases; bases with no gene match: 11. Germline V gene lookup returns CDR1 SGDLS and CDR2 YYNGEE. The CDR3 DNA sequence: TGTGCCAGCAGCGCCGACTCCGGGACTAGCGGGACGAACGAGCAGTACTTC. This codes for CASSADSGTSGTNEQYF.

As to this clonotype: One end of the junction does not line up with germline, which may come from a read error. This chain links TRBV10-2 with TRBJ2-6; 7 nucleotides line up with TRBD2. Looked up from germline, CDR1 is WSHSY and CDR2 is SAAADI. This CDR3 contains 15 residues. The CDR3 loop is CASRDGGTGANVLTF. CDR3 sequence (DNA): TGCGCCAGCCGTGACGGGGGGACCGGGGCCAACGTCCTGACTTTC.

The genes are TRBV13 and TRBJ2-7; maybe TRBD1 (6 bases). Germline loops: CDR1 PRHDT, CDR2 FYEKMQ (reference sequence). CDR3 length equals 15 residues. Trimming removed 2 bases from V and 3 bases from J, with 14 bases in between. The CDR3 loop is CASSLQGRDGYEQYF. In DNA form, the CDR3 reads TGTGCCAGCAGCTTACAGGGGCGTGATGGCTACGAGCAGTACTTC.